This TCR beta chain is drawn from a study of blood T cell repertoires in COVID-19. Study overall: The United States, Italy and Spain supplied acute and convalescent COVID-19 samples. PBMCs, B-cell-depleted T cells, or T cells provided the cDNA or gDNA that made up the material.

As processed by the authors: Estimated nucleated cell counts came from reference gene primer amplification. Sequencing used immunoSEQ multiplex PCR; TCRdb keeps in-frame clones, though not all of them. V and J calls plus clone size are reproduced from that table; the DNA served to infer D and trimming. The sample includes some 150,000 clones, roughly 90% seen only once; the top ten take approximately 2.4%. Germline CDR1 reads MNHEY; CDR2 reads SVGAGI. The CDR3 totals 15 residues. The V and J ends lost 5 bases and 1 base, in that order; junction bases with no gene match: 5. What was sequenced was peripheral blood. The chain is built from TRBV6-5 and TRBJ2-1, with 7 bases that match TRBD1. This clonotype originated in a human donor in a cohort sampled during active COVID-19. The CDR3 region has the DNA TGTGCCAGCAGTACCGGGACAGCTTCCTACAATGAGCAGTTCTTC. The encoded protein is CASSTGTASYNEQFF.